Below, 15 T cell receptor beta chains from the same sample are listed, as sequenced in a study of blood T cell repertoires in COVID-19. Using immunoSEQ multiplex PCR, the repertoire was profiled, and TCRdb retains in-frame clones only, with some absent. Of some 200,000 clones listed, 75% to 90% are singletons. Sequenced: peripheral blood. These receptor sequences come from a woman aged 40-49 years with acute or convalescent COVID-19.

The V call is TRBV15, the J call TRBJ1-4; TRBD1 is a possible D gene (5 bases). The CDR3 covers 17 residues. The V gene's germline CDR1 is LNHNV and CDR2 YYDKDF (reference sequence). Trimming stripped 0 bases from V and 0 bases from J, with 11 bases between. The CDR3 reads CATSRDSGLATNEKLFF. The CDR3 coding sequence is TGTGCCACCAGCAGAGATTCAGGGCTCGCAACTAATGAAAAACTGTTTTTT.

This chain connects TRBV6-5 to TRBJ2-7; D not certain. CDR1 MNHEY and CDR2 SVGAGI come from the germline V gene. CDR3 length equals 14 residues. The germline V and J ends were trimmed by 0 bases and 1 base, with 7 bases remaining between them. CDR3 loop: CASSYSMASYEQYF. The CDR3 coding sequence is TGTGCCAGCAGTTACTCTATGGCTTCCTACGAGCAGTACTTC.

This clone was counted between two and nine times. The chain is built from TRBV12-3 or TRBV12-4 and TRBJ2-4; D is unresolved. Trimming removed 5 bases from V and 6 bases from J, with 5 bases in between. This CDR3 has 11 residues. CDR3 in amino acids: CASSPSNIQYF. CDR3 nucleotide sequence: TGTGCCAGCAGTCCCTCAAACATTCAGTACTTC.

CDR3 region: CASRHDSGSLDTQYF. The CDR3 nucleotides read TGTGCCAGCAGGCACGATAGCGGGAGTCTAGATACGCAGTATTTT. The gene calls are TRBV27 and TRBJ2-3, with TRBD2 identical over 9 bases. Germline trimming cut 6 bases from V and 5 bases from J; bases unmatched to any gene: 9. Per the germline V gene, CDR1 is MNHEY and CDR2 is SMNVEV (reference sequence). The CDR3 extends over 15 amino acids.

The chain combines TRBV28 with TRBJ2-7, with D unresolved. V lost 6 bases and J 5 bases, leaving 14 bases between the germline ends. CDR3 length: 13 residues. Germline V gene data show CDR1 as MDHEN and CDR2 as SYDVKM. CDR3 DNA sequence: TGTGCCAGCAGGCTGATGGAGAGACACGAGCAGTACTTC. As protein: CASRLMERHEQYF.

This CDR3 is CASRQAQGTEAFF. The CDR3 DNA sequence: TGTGCCAGCAGACAAGCCCAGGGTACTGAAGCTTTCTTT. J is TRBJ1-1 and V is TRBV7-8; the D gene is possibly TRBD1 (5 bases). V was trimmed by 6 bases and J by 5 bases, leaving 13 bases between them. Germline assignment: CDR1 SGHVS and CDR2 FQNEAQ. The CDR3 covers 13 residues.

This clone was observed a handful of times. This chain uses TRBV10-2 with TRBJ2-5; D possibly corresponds to TRBD2 (6 bases). The germline V gene has CDR1 WSHSY and CDR2 SAAADI. This CDR3 is built from 14 residues. The V and J ends lost 0 bases and 8 bases respectively, with 13 bases between them. In nucleotides, the CDR3 is TGCGCCAGCAGTGAGTCGTCGGGAGTGGGAACCCAGTACTTC. Translation gives CASSESSGVGTQYF.

The table lists this clone with a few counts. The chain uses TRBV9 and TRBJ2-2; no definite D call. The CDR3 has 14 residues. Deletions cut 4 bases from V and 1 base from J, with 8 bases between. CDR1 is SGDLS, CDR2 YYNGEE, per germline. The DNA for the CDR3 is TGTGCCAGCAGCCCCCTCGGGAACACCGGGGAGCTGTTTTTT. This translates into CASSPLGNTGELFF. Combining the CDR3 with reference TRBV9 and TRBJ2-2 gives the whole variable domain DSGVTQTPKHLITATGQRVTLRCSPRSGDLSVYWYQQSLDQGLQFLIQYYNGEERAKGNILERFSAQQFPDLHSELNLSSLELGDSALYFCASSPLGNTGELFFGEGSRLTVL.

The chain employs TRBV28 and TRBJ1-5; 10 nucleotides match TRBD1. Germline CDR1 is MDHEN and CDR2 is SYDVKM. This CDR3 comprises 15 residues. The J segment lost 2 bases and the V segment lost 7 bases, leaving 5 bases of the junction unmatched. For the CDR3, the DNA is TGTGCCAGCACCCCTGGACAGGGGGGCAATCAGCCCCAGCATTTT. Translation: CASTPGQGGNQPQHF.

The V call is TRBV28, the J call TRBJ1-1, with 7 nucleotides matching TRBD1. J lost 5 bases, V lost 4 bases, and 4 bases had no gene match. Germline CDR1 and CDR2: MDHEN and SYDVKM. The CDR3 covers 13 residues. Here the CDR3 DNA reads TGTGCCAGCAGTTCCAGGGGGATTACTGAAGCTTTCTTT. This sequence encodes CASSSRGITEAFF.

The J gene is TRBJ2-7, the V gene TRBV10-1; TRBD2 might be the D (5 bases). V lost 4 bases, J lost 4 bases, and 32 bases lay in between. The germline V gene has CDR1 WNHNN and CDR2 SYGVQD (reference sequence). This CDR3 has 20 residues. This CDR3 is CASSGGMLGPVARVFYEQYF. Here the CDR3 DNA reads TGCGCCAGCAGTGGAGGGATGCTAGGCCCAGTAGCGAGGGTTTTTTACGAGCAGTACTTC.

V usage is TRBV7-8 and J usage is TRBJ2-1; possibly TRBD2 for D (6 bases). The CDR3 is 14 residues long. Between the trimmed V and J ends, which lost 1 base and 7 bases, there was a span of 11 bases. From germline, CDR1 is SGHVS and CDR2 FQNEAQ. For the CDR3, the DNA is TGTGCCAGCAGCTTAGTCGGGGGAGCTAATGAGCAGTTCTTC. Protein sequence: CASSLVGGANEQFF.

The rearrangement uses TRBV2 and TRBJ1-2; D perhaps matches TRBD1 (6 bases). V lost 5 bases and J 6 bases, leaving 10 bases between the germline ends. In germline, CDR1 is SNHLY, CDR2 FYNNEI. The CDR3 is made up of 12 amino acids. DNA of the CDR3: TGTGCCAGCAGTTGGACAGCTAATGGCTACACCTTC. The encoded protein is CASSWTANGYTF.

This chain joins TRBV6-4 and TRBJ1-2, with D perhaps TRBD1 (5 bases). The CDR3 length is 13 residues. Germline V CDR1 and CDR2: MRHNA, SNTAGT. V lost 3 bases to trimming and J lost 4 bases, with 9 bases between them. CDR3 protein: CASSEQGSYGYTF. DNA of the CDR3: TGTGCCAGCAGTGAGCAGGGATCCTATGGCTACACCTTC.

This chain links TRBV11-2 with TRBJ2-1; 7 bases are shared with TRBD1. The CDR3 has 12 residues. The germline V gene has CDR1 SGHAT and CDR2 FQNNGV. V dropped 6 bases and J dropped 10; count of bases not matched to a gene: 6. The CDR3 spells CASSPVQGEQFF. The CDR3 DNA reads TGTGCCAGCAGTCCCGTACAGGGGGAGCAGTTCTTC.